The present T cell receptor (beta chain) was sequenced within a study of identical twins. One entry per CDR3 protein, called by TCRdb with MiXCR from the 5' RACE reads. The repertoire holds about 340,000 distinct CDR3 sequences, with 10% to 15% as singletons. Findings and limits, study-wide: Carriage of fewer insertions was seen in abundant cord blood beta clonotypes, whereas memory repertoires showed none. Its conclusions, products of cross-sectional statistical analysis, did not come from following the same donors.

Healthy Caucasians, and only they, were the donors. V was clipped by 4 bases and J by 9 bases, with 18 bases between them. Germline lookup yields CDR1 KGHDR and CDR2 SFDVKD. The CDR3 runs 15 residues. This clonotype was picked up a small number of times. Its antigen remains unidentified. These data were also filed under a second study, of yellow fever vaccine responses in identical twins. That report adds: Reportedly, the T cell response mounted by twins to vaccine seemed partly convergent, partly personalized.

Sequencing was carried out using CD8+ T cells sorted from blood. The genes are TRBV24-1 and TRBJ2-1; the D gene is possibly TRBD2 (6 bases). This receptor was obtained from a woman between 18 and 30 years old in good health. The CDR3 region is CATSDPARDFFEQFF. The CDR3 coding sequence is TGTGCCACCAGTGACCCTGCCCGGGACTTTTTTGAGCAGTTCTTC.